The 15 T cell receptor beta chains below come from one sample, sequenced in a study of blood T cells in healthy people across ages. A second PCR of roughly 7 to 11 cycles used a sample-barcoded 5' primer and a J-beta primer mix. MiXCR, applied by TCRdb to the 5' RACE reads, yields one record per CDR3 protein. The sample carries over 700,000 distinct CDR3 sequences, roughly 25% recorded once. The same sample was also used in a study of T cells of mothers and their children.

What was sequenced was blood. The receptors shown here come from a boy aged 5-17 years in good health.

This clonotype was picked up a small number of times. The chain employs TRBV6-1 and TRBJ2-1; 7 bases line up with TRBD1. The J segment lost 5 bases and the V segment lost 2 bases, leaving 6 bases of the junction unmatched. The germline V gene has CDR1 MNHNS and CDR2 SASEGT. CDR3 length equals 15 residues. The CDR3, as DNA: TGTGCCAGCAGTGAATGGTATCAGGGGGACAATGAGCAGTTCTTC. The encoded protein is CASSEWYQGDNEQFF.

This chain uses TRBV12-3 or TRBV12-4 with TRBJ1-2; tentative D call: TRBD1 (6 bases). This CDR3 comprises 16 residues. Trimming pared 3 bases from V and 3 bases from J, leaving 17 bases between. The CDR3 sequence is CASSFGQPPGDYGYTF. The CDR3 region has the DNA TGTGCCAGCAGTTTCGGACAGCCTCCCGGGGACTATGGCTACACCTTC.

The V call is TRBV4-1, the J call TRBJ2-5; D could derive from TRBD1 or TRBD2 (5 bases each). Per the germline V gene, CDR1 is MGHRA and CDR2 is YSYEKL. Trimming took 0 bases from V and 2 from J, leaving 28 bases between them. The CDR3 covers 21 residues. CDR3 nucleotides: TGCGCCAGCAGCCAAGAATTATCGGCCGGGGCCGCCCCTAACCGACAAGAGACCCAGTACTTC. Protein sequence: CASSQELSAGAAPNRQETQYF.

The V and J genes are TRBV27 and TRBJ2-1, with TRBD2 matching over 8 bases. Trimming cost V 5 bases and J 8 bases; bases outside gene matches: 11. The CDR3 is 15 residues long. In germline, CDR1 is MNHEY, CDR2 SMNVEV (reference sequence). The CDR3 protein is CASSLPAGGSYEQFF. CDR3 DNA sequence: TGTGCCAGCAGTCTTCCGGCGGGAGGTAGTTATGAGCAGTTCTTC.

The chain has TRBV10-3 and TRBJ1-1; D gene ambiguous. The germline V gene has CDR1 ENHRY and CDR2 SYGVKD. CDR3 size: 13 residues. Trimming removed 0 bases from V and 5 bases from J, with 7 bases in between. The CDR3 protein is CAISESEYTEAFF. DNA for the CDR3: TGTGCCATCAGTGAGTCAGAGTATACTGAAGCTTTCTTT.

The chain links TRBV27 to TRBJ2-5; D uncertain. The CDR3 runs to 15 residues. CDR1 and CDR2 (germline): MNHEY, SMNVEV (reference sequence). The V and J ends lost 6 bases and 0 bases respectively, with 14 bases between them. The CDR3 sequence is CASSSGLRYQETQYF. The CDR3, as DNA: TGTGCCAGCAGCTCCGGGCTGCGATACCAAGAGACCCAGTACTTC.

This chain joins TRBV4-1 and TRBJ2-5; D remains ambiguous. The end of the DNA aligns better with TRBJ2-1, so the J call may be wrong. The germline V gene encodes CDR1 MGHRA and CDR2 YSYEKL. CDR3 length: 12 residues. CDR3 DNA: TGCGCCAGCAGCCAAGTCGACAATGAGCAGTTCTTC. Amino acid sequence: CASSQVDNEQFF.

This chain uses TRBV5-1 with TRBJ2-6; the match to TRBD1 covers 7 bases. This CDR3 spans 18 amino acids. Germline CDR1 SGHRS, CDR2 YFSETQ. Trimming at V came to 1 base and at J to 0 bases, leaving 7 bases not matched to a gene. CDR3 DNA sequence: TGCGCCAGCAGCTTGATTCGTCAGGGGGTCTCTGGGGCCAACGTCCTGACTTTC. This translates into CASSLIRQGVSGANVLTF.

The gene calls are TRBV2 and TRBJ2-5; D gene ambiguous. This CDR3 region has 13 residues. Germline lookup yields CDR1 SNHLY and CDR2 FYNNEI. V was clipped by 6 bases and J by 3 bases, with 11 bases between them. The CDR3 nucleotides read TGTGCCAGCAGGTACACGGAAAAAGAGACCCAGTACTTC. Residues: CASRYTEKETQYF.

The chain recombines TRBV5-4 with TRBJ1-2; D gene ambiguous. The CDR3 extends over 13 amino acids. With 2 bases removed from V and 2 bases from J, the gap between germline ends came to 7 bases. Germline values: CDR1 SGHNT, CDR2 YYREEE (reference sequence). CDR3: CASSFIQNYGYTF. The DNA of the CDR3 is TGTGCCAGCAGCTTTATACAGAACTATGGCTACACCTTC. The variable domain in full, completed from reference TRBV5-4 and TRBJ1-2, reads ETGVTQSPTHLIKTRGQQVTLRCSSQSGHNTVSWYQQALGQGPQFIFQYYREEENGRGNFPPRFSGLQFPNYSSELNVNALELDDSALYLCASSFIQNYGYTFGSGTRLTVV.

This clonotype was counted a single time. The chain has TRBV27 and TRBJ2-3, with 9 bases fitting TRBD1. Trimming took 3 bases from V and 3 from J; bases not matched to a gene: 7. Per the germline V gene, CDR1 is MNHEY and CDR2 is SMNVEV (reference sequence). CDR3 length: 16 amino acids. The CDR3 coding sequence is TGTGCCAGCAGTTTGTTTTTTGGGACAGGGACAGATACGCAGTATTTT. This codes for CASSLFFGTGTDTQYF.

This clonotype has just a few counts. The CDR3, as DNA: TGTGCCAGCGTCCAGGGAGCGGAAATAAGGTCCTACGAGCAGTACTTC. This codes for CASVQGAEIRSYEQYF. V is TRBV11-2 and J is TRBJ2-7, with D perhaps given as TRBD1 or TRBD2 (5 bases each). This CDR3 comprises 16 residues. V was pared by 8 bases and J by 1 base, with 21 bases between. In germline, CDR1 is SGHAT, CDR2 FQNNGV.

This clonotype was seen only once. The rearrangement links TRBV27 to TRBJ2-1, with D maybe TRBD2 (5 bases). Germline V gene sequence: CDR1 MNHEY, CDR2 SMNVEV (reference sequence). The CDR3 spans 14 residues. Trimming cost V 4 bases and J 4 bases, with 11 bases left between them. This CDR3 is CASSYPGGYNEQFF. For the CDR3, the DNA is TGTGCCAGCAGTTACCCAGGAGGTTACAATGAGCAGTTCTTC.

Remarks on this clonotype: One end of the junction fails to match germline, which may point to a read error. This chain links TRBV27 with TRBJ1-4; 8 bases match TRBD1. The CDR3 spans 14 residues. Germline V gene lookup returns CDR1 MNHEY and CDR2 SMNVEV (reference sequence). The CDR3 bases are TGTGCCGGCAGGCAGGACAGGGATAATGAAAAACTGTTTTTT. This sequence encodes CAGRQDRDNEKLFF.

The rearrangement uses TRBV28 and TRBJ2-3; 8 bases align to TRBD2. Losses at the gene ends were 5 bases for V and 10 bases for J; bases not matched to a gene: 5. Germline V gives CDR1 MDHEN, CDR2 SYDVKM. The CDR3 consists of 12 residues. CDR3 residues: CASSIPGGPQYF. The CDR3, as DNA: TGTGCCAGCAGTATTCCGGGAGGGCCGCAGTATTTT.